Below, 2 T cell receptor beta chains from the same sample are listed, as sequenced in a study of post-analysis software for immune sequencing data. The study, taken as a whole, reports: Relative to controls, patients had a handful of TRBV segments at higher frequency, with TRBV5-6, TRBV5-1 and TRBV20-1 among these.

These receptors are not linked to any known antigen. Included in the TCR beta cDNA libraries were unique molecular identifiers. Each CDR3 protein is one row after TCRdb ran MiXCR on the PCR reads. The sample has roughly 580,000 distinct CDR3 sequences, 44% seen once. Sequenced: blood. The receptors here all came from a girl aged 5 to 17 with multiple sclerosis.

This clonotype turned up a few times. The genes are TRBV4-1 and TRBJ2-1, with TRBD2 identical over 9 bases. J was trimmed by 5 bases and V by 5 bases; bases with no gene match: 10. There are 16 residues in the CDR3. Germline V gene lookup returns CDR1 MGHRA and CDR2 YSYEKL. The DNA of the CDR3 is TGCGCCAGCAGCTCCTATAGCGGGAGAGGAGACAATGAGCAGTTCTTC. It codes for CASSSYSGRGDNEQFF.

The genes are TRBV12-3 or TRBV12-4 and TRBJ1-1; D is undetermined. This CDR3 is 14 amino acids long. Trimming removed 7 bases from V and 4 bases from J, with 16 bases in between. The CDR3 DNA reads TGTGCCAGCACATCCCCCTTGGTGGGCACTGAAGCTTTCTTT. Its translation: CASTSPLVGTEAFF.